Shown below are 5 T cell receptor beta chains from a single sample sequenced in a study of cytomegalovirus exposure and HLA in healthy donors. This PCR relied on a set of 60 Vbeta primers and 13 Jbeta primers. Sequencing was performed with immunoSEQ multiplex PCR; in TCRdb, only in-frame clones are kept and a portion is missing. The repertoire holds some 170,000 clones, with roughly 80% as singletons. The sample comprised PBMCs. The receptors stem from a young woman in good health and CMV-seropositive.

The chain links TRBV4-3 to TRBJ2-3; 7 positions match TRBD2. The CDR3 runs to 17 residues. The germline gives CDR1 LGHNA, CDR2 YSLEER. J lost 2 bases, V lost 1 base, and 9 bases had no gene match. The CDR3 sequence: CASSQGPASGYTDTQYF. CDR3 DNA sequence: TGCGCCAGCAGCCAAGGGCCGGCTAGCGGATACACAGATACGCAGTATTTT.

The genes are TRBV5-1 and TRBJ1-6; no firm D call. Germline V gives CDR1 SGHRS, CDR2 YFSETQ. Trimming pared 4 bases from V and 7 bases from J, leaving 15 bases between. CDR3 length: 15 amino acids. The CDR3 nucleotides are TGCGCCAGCAGCCCGCGCGAAAACGGGAATTCACCCCTCCACTTT. It codes for CASSPRENGNSPLHF. The variable domain in full, with the rest retrieved from reference TRBV5-1 and TRBJ1-6, is KAGVTQTPRYLIKTRGQQVTLSCSPISGHRSVSWYQQTPGQGLQFLFEYFSETQRNKGNFPGRFSGRQFSNSRSEMNVSTLELGDSALYLCASSPRENGNSPLHFGNGTRLTVT.

The chain couples TRBV5-4 to TRBJ2-5; D is uncertain. Germline values: CDR1 SGHNT, CDR2 YYREEE (reference sequence). The CDR3 is 14 amino acids. Trimming took off 2 bases at V and 5 bases at J, with 13 bases between the two ends. DNA of the CDR3: TGTGCCAGCAGCTTACTACCAGTTGCGGAGACCCAGTACTTC. Protein product: CASSLLPVAETQYF.

This clone was seen only once. The chain links TRBV7-9 to TRBJ2-7, with 12 bases lining up with TRBD2. This CDR3 region has 19 residues. The germline CDR1 and CDR2 sequences are SEHNR and FQNEAQ (reference sequence). The V gene end was trimmed by 2 bases and the J gene end by 2 bases; junction bases not matched to a gene: 13. CDR3 in DNA: TGTGCCAGCAGCTTAATGTGGGGCCTAGCGGGGGGGTTGACCTACGAGCAGTACTTC. This sequence encodes CASSLMWGLAGGLTYEQYF.

The chain employs TRBV25-1 and TRBJ2-2; TRBD1 matches at 7 bases. CDR3 size: 14 residues. Looked up from germline, CDR1 is MGHDK and CDR2 is SYGVNS. With 6 bases clipped from V and 3 bases from J, the junction kept 4 bases outside the gene matches. This CDR3 is CASRRGGDTGELFF. The CDR3 bases are TGTGCCAGCAGAAGAGGGGGCGACACCGGGGAGCTGTTTTTT.